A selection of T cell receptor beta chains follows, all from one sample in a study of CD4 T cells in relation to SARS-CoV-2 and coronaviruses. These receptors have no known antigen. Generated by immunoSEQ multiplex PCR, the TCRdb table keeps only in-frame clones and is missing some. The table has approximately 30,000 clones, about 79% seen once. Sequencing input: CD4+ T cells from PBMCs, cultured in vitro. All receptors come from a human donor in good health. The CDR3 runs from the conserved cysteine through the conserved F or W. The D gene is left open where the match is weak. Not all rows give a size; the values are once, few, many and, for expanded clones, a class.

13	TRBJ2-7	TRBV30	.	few	CAWRAGGGYEQYF	TGTGCCTGGAGAGCGGGTGGAGGCTACGAGCAGTACTTC
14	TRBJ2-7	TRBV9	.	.	CASSAGLPAYEQYF	TGTGCCAGCAGCGCGGGACTTCCCGCCTACGAGCAGTACTTC
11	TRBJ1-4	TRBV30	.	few	CAWSVQEKLFF	TGTGCCTGGAGTGTACAGGAAAAACTGTTTTTT
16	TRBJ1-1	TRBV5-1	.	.	CASSSGALGLGTEAFF	TGCGCCAGCAGCTCGGGGGCTTTGGGGTTGGGCACTGAAGCTTTCTTT
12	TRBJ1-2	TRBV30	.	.	CAWMTGLYGYTF	TGTGCCTGGATGACCGGACTCTATGGCTACACCTTC
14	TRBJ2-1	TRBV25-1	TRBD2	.	CASSGAGGYNEQFF	TGTGCCAGCAGTGGAGCGGGGGGATACAATGAGCAGTTCTTC
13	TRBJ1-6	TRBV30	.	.	CACEKGSNSPLHF	TGTGCCTGCGAAAAGGGTTCTAATTCACCCCTCCACTTT
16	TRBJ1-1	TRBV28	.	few	CASSLVSGGHRTEAFF	TGTGCCAGCAGTTTGGTGTCGGGGGGGCATCGGACTGAAGCTTTCTTT
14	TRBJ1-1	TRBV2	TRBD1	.	CASSDLAGGLGAFF	TGTGCCAGCAGTGACTTGGCAGGGGGCCTGGGAGCTTTCTTT
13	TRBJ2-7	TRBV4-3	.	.	CASSRGLVYEQYF	TGCGCCAGCAGCCGGGGACTGGTATACGAGCAGTACTTC
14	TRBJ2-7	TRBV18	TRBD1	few	CASSPSGGVNEQYF	TGTGCCAGCTCACCATCAGGGGGCGTAAACGAGCAGTACTTC
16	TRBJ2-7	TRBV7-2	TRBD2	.	CASSFWGGETPYEQYF	TGTGCCAGCAGCTTTTGGGGGGGGGAGACACCCTACGAGCAGTACTTC
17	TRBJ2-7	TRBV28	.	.	CASSPLLPRGPSNEQYF	TGTGCCAGCAGCCCCCTACTACCACGGGGCCCGTCAAACGAGCAGTACTTC
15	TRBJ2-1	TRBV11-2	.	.	CASSSPGGSYNEQFF	TGTGCCAGCAGCTCTCCCGGGGGCTCCTACAATGAGCAGTTCTTC
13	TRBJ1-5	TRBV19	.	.	CASTLLGGQPQHF	TGTGCCAGTACCCTCCTGGGGGGGCAGCCCCAGCATTTT
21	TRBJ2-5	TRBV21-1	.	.	CASSKEGKRLAGGRRVKTQYF	TGTGCCAGCAGCAAAGAGGGTAAGAGACTAGCGGGGGGGAGAAGGGTAAAGACCCAGTACTTC
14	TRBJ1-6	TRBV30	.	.	CAWRISGGNSPLHF	TGTGCCTGGAGAATCTCGGGGGGTAATTCACCCCTCCACTTT
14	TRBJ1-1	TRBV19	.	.	CASSFQGDGTEAFF	TGTGCCAGTAGTTTCCAGGGTGACGGCACTGAAGCTTTCTTT
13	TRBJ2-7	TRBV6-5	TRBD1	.	CASKDRGLYEQYF	TGTGCCAGCAAGGACAGGGGTCTCTACGAGCAGTACTTC
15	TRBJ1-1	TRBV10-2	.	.	CASNPTGTTNTEAFF	TGCGCCAGCAATCCTACAGGGACCACAAACACTGAAGCTTTCTTT
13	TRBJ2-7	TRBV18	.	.	CASSPGHFYEQYF	TGTGCCAGCTCACCGGGACATTTCTACGAGCAGTACTTC
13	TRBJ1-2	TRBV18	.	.	CASSPDSNYGYTF	TGTGCCAGCTCACCGGACAGTAACTATGGCTACACCTTC
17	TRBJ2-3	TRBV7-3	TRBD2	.	CASSSATSGKLGDTQYF	TGTGCCAGCAGCTCCGCTACTAGCGGAAAACTTGGAGATACGCAGTATTTT
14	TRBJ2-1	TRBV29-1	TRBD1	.	CSVRTGAMYNEQFF	TGCAGCGTTAGGACAGGGGCTATGTACAATGAGCAGTTCTTC
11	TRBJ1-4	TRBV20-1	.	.	CSAWAGEKLFF	TGCAGTGCTTGGGCGGGAGAAAAACTGTTTTTT
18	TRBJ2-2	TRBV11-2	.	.	CASSPQNRDGGPSRELFF	TGTGCCAGCAGCCCCCAAAACCGGGACGGTGGGCCGAGTCGGGAGCTGTTTTTT
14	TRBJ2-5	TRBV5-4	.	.	CASSFQLQEETQYF	TGTGCCAGCAGCTTTCAGCTACAGGAAGAGACCCAGTACTTC
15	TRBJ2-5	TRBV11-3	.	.	CASSSRSAGKETQYF	TGTGCCAGCAGCTCTCGATCCGCGGGGAAAGAGACCCAGTACTTC
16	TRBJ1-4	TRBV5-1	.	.	CASSPGPPQNNEKLFF	TGCGCCAGCAGCCCGGGTCCCCCCCAGAATAATGAAAAACTGTTTTTT
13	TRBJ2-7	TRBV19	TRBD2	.	CASSAGGPGEQYF	TGTGCCAGTAGTGCGGGAGGGCCCGGTGAGCAGTACTTC
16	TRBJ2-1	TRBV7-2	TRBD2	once	CASSLEPPPGLAVLFF	TGTGCCAGCAGCTTAGAGCCGCCCCCGGGACTAGCGGTCTTGTTCTTC
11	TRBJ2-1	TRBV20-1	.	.	CSARDPGEQFF	TGCAGTGCTAGAGATCCGGGTGAGCAGTTCTTC
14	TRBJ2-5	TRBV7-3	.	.	CASSVSGVGETQYF	TGTGCCAGCAGCGTGTCCGGGGTCGGAGAGACCCAGTACTTC
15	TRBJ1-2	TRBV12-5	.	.	CASGLLGGEDYGYTF	TGTGCTAGTGGTTTGCTGGGGGGAGAAGACTATGGCTACACCTTC
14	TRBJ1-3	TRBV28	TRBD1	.	CATTQGAFGNTIYF	TGTGCCACTACGCAGGGGGCTTTTGGAAACACCATATATTTT
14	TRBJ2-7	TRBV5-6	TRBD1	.	CASSRGQGAYEQYF	TGTGCCAGCAGCAGGGGACAGGGGGCGTACGAGCAGTACTTC
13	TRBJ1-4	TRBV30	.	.	CAWMGKRSEKLFF	TGTGCCTGGATGGGAAAACGGTCTGAAAAACTGTTTTTT
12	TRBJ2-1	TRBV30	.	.	CAWGRPHNEQFF	TGTGCCTGGGGTAGACCCCACAATGAGCAGTTCTTC
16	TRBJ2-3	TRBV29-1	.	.	CSVEDRPGGRTDTQYF	TGCAGCGTTGAAGATAGGCCGGGTGGGCGCACAGATACGCAGTATTTT
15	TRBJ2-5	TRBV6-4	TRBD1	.	CASSEHSGTGQPQYF	TGTGCCAGCAGTGAACATTCCGGGACAGGTCAGCCCCAGTACTTC
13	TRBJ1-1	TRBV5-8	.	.	CASSLGEGRKAFF	TGTGCCAGCAGCTTGGGAGAAGGCAGAAAAGCTTTCTTT
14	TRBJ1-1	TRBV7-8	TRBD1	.	CASSSTGGNTEAFF	TGTGCCAGCAGCTCGACAGGGGGCAACACTGAAGCTTTCTTT
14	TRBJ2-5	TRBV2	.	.	CASRVWQGFETQYF	TGTGCCAGCAGAGTATGGCAGGGGTTCGAGACCCAGTACTTC
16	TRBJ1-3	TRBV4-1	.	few	CASSQDDWVRGNTIYF	TGCGCCAGCAGCCAAGACGATTGGGTTCGGGGAAACACCATATATTTT
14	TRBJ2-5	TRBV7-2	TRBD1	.	CASSLWQGAETQYF	TGTGCCAGCAGCTTATGGCAGGGGGCTGAGACCCAGTACTTC
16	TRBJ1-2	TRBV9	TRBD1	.	CASSARTGEGIDGYTF	TGTGCCAGCAGCGCTAGGACAGGGGAAGGGATAGATGGCTACACCTTC
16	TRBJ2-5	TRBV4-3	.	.	CASSQGAARPQETQYF	TGCGCCAGCAGCCAAGGGGCAGCAAGACCCCAAGAGACCCAGTACTTC
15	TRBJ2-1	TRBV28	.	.	CASSSPAVGYNEQFF	TGTGCCAGCAGTTCCCCAGCTGTAGGGTACAATGAGCAGTTCTTC
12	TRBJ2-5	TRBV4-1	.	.	CASAGEAETQYF	TGCGCCAGTGCAGGGGAGGCAGAGACCCAGTACTTC
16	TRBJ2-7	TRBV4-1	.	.	CASSQGRGSSSYEQYF	TGCGCCAGCAGCCAAGGCCGCGGGTCTAGCTCCTACGAGCAGTACTTC
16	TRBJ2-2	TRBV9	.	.	CASSVEPGTDTGELFF	TGTGCCAGCAGCGTAGAGCCAGGGACCGACACCGGGGAGCTGTTTTTT